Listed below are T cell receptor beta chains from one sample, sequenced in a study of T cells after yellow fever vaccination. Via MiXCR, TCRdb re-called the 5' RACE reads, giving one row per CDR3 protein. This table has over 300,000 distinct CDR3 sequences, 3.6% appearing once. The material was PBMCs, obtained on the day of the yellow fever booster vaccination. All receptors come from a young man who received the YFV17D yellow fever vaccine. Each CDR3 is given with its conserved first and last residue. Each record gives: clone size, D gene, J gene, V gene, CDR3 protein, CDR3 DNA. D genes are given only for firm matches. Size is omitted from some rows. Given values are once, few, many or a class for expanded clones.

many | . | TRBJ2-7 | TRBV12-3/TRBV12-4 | CASSPEEGRSYEQYF | TGTGCCAGCAGCCCCGAGGAGGGAAGGTCCTACGAGCAGTACTTC
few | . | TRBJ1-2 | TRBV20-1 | CSARAGIANYGYTF | TGCAGTGCTAGAGCGGGTATAGCTAACTATGGCTACACCTTC
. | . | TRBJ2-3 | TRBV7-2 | CASSIVPRTDTQYF | TGTGCCAGCAGCATAGTCCCCCGCACAGATACGCAGTATTTT
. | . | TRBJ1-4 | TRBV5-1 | CASRGSGSFEKLFF | TGCGCCAGCCGGGGGTCAGGGTCGTTTGAAAAACTGTTTTTT
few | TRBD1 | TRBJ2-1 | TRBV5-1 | CASSKTGSWDEQFF | TGCGCCAGCAGCAAGACAGGGTCGTGGGATGAGCAGTTCTTC
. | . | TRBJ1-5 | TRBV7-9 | CASSLFVGGEGQPQHF | TGTGCCAGCAGCTTATTTGTGGGGGGCGAAGGGCAGCCCCAGCATTTT
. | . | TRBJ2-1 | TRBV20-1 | CSARTDVYGEQFF | TGCAGTGCTAGAACAGACGTATATGGTGAGCAGTTCTTC
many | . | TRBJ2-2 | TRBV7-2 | CASSLDSRNGELFF | TGTGCCAGCAGCTTAGATTCCCGAAACGGGGAGCTGTTTTTT
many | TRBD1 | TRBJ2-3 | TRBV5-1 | CASSKGGQGTDTQYF | TGCGCCAGCAGCAAGGGGGGACAGGGCACAGATACGCAGTATTTT
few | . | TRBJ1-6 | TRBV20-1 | CSARDVGGISPLHF | TGCAGTGCTAGGGACGTTGGTGGAATTTCACCCCTCCACTTT
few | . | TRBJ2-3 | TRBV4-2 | CASSQVGADTQYF | TGTGCCAGCAGCCAAGTGGGGGCAGATACGCAGTATTTT
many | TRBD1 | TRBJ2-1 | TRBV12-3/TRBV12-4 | CASSTRNLRPGQGRFNEQFF | TGTGCCAGCAGCACCAGGAACCTACGTCCGGGACAGGGTAGGTTCAATGAGCAGTTCTTC
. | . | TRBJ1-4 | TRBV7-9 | CASSLPHEKLFF | TGTGCCAGCAGCTTACCCCATGAAAAACTGTTTTTT
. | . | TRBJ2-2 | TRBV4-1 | CASSPREAATGELFF | TGCGCCAGCAGCCCACGCGAGGCGGCCACCGGGGAGCTGTTTTTT
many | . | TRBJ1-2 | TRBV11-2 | CASSYNLQGGTF | TGTGCCAGCAGCTACAACCTACAGGGCGGCACCTTC
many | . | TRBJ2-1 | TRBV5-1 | CASSRDYNEQFF | TGCGCCAGCAGCCGCGACTACAATGAGCAGTTCTTC